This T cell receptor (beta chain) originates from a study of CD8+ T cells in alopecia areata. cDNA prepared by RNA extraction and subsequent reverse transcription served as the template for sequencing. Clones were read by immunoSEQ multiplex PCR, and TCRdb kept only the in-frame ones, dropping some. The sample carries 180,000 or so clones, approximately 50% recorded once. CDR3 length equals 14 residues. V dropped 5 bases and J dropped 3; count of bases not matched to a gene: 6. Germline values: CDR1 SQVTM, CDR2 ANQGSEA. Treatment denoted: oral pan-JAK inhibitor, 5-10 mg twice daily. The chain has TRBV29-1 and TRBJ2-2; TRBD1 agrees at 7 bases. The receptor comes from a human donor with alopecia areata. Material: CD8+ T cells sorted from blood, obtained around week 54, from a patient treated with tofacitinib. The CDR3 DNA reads TGCAGCGTTCAGACAGGGTGGGACACCGGGGAGCTGTTTTTT. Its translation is CSVQTGWDTGELFF.